The 10 T cell receptor beta chains below were found in one sample sequenced in a study of blood T cells in healthy people across ages. Next came a second PCR, run for about 6 to 12 cycles, which used a sample-barcoded 5' primer along with a J-beta primer mix. TCRdb reprocessed the 5' RACE reads via MiXCR and lists one record per CDR3 protein. The data contain around 990,000 distinct CDR3 sequences, 35% to 40% of them seen just once; the ten biggest clones take up roughly 13%. The sequencing input was blood. The receptors here all came from a man aged 18 to 35 in good health.

This sequence joins TRBV6-5 and TRBJ1-6; D unclear. The CDR3 is 13 residues long. Germline V gives CDR1 MNHEY, CDR2 SVGAGI. V shed 7 bases and J shed 7 bases, with 11 bases lying between them. The CDR3 here is CASTRQLNSPLHF. The CDR3 DNA reads TGTGCCAGCACCCGGCAGCTAAATTCACCCCTCCACTTT.

In the case of this clonotype: This may be a read error: a much more frequent sequence differs by one nucleotide. This CDR3 reads CASSQDVGSSYDEQFF. Here the CDR3 DNA reads TGCGCCAGCAGCCAAGATGTGGGGAGCTCCTACGATGAGCAGTTCTTC. This rearrangement joins TRBV4-3 to TRBJ2-1, with D perhaps TRBD2 (5 bases). The CDR3 spans 16 residues. The V gene's germline CDR1 is LGHNA and CDR2 YSLEER.

Remarks on this clonotype: One junction end disagrees with the germline gene, perhaps due to a read error. The chain has TRBV7-9 and TRBJ2-7; 10 nucleotides align to TRBD1. The better agreement between TRBJ2-5 and the DNA end casts doubt on the J call. The length of the CDR3 is 14 residues. From germline, CDR1 is SEHNR and CDR2 FQNEAQ (reference sequence). In nucleotides, the CDR3 is TGTACCAGCAGCCAACGGGACAGGGGAGAGACCCAGTACTTC. Amino acids: CTSSQRDRGETQYF.

The V call is TRBV27, the J call TRBJ1-1; 7 nucleotides align to TRBD1. Unmatched junction bases numbered 13, after V lost 10 bases and J lost 8 bases. Germline CDR1 reads MNHEY; CDR2 reads SMNVEV (reference sequence). CDR3 length equals 13 residues. The chain's CDR3 is CANSLFAGQEAFF. The DNA of the CDR3 is TGTGCCAACAGCCTTTTTGCGGGACAGGAAGCTTTCTTT.

This clonotype came up once. This chain joins TRBV4-1 and TRBJ1-4, with D possibly matching TRBD1 (5 bases). There are 14 residues in the CDR3. V shed 1 base and J shed 4 bases, with 7 bases lying between them. The germline CDR1 and CDR2 sequences are MGHRA and YSYEKL. The CDR3 bases are TGCGCCAGCAGCCAAGGGGGGTATAATGAAAAACTGTTTTTT. Translating gives CASSQGGYNEKLFF.

The V call is TRBV3-1, the J call TRBJ2-2; D ambiguous. V lost 1 base and J lost 7, with 13 bases in between. CDR1 and CDR2 from the germline V gene are LGHDT and YNNKEL (reference sequence). The CDR3 runs 15 residues. In DNA form, the CDR3 reads TGTGCCAGCAGCCAAGGTCGAGGATCGATCGGGGAGCTGTTTTTT. As protein: CASSQGRGSIGELFF. Looking up the rest from reference TRBV3-1 and TRBJ2-2 gives the full variable domain: DTAVSQTPKYLVTQMGNDKSIKCEQNLGHDTMYWYKQDSKKFLKIMFSYNNKELIINETVPNRFSPKSPDKAHLNLHINSLELGDSAVYFCASSQGRGSIGELFFGEGSRLTVL.

This clonotype showed up just a few times. In DNA form, the CDR3 reads TGCGCCAGCAGCCGGTCAGGCGGTCTCGGTGAGCAGTTCTTC. Its protein is CASSRSGGLGEQFF. The rearrangement uses TRBV5-1 and TRBJ2-1; D is uncertain. Germline CDR1 SGHRS, CDR2 YFSETQ. The V and J ends lost 4 bases and 9 bases respectively, with 17 bases between them. CDR3 length equals 14 residues.

The chain employs TRBV18 and TRBJ1-2; 11 bases map to TRBD1. Germline lookup yields CDR1 KGHSH and CDR2 LQKENI. The trim removed 2 bases at V and 6 bases at J, leaving 5 bases unmatched. CDR3 length: 15 amino acids. The CDR3: CASSPADRGLDGYTF. For the CDR3, the DNA is TGTGCCAGCTCACCAGCGGACAGGGGGCTAGATGGCTACACCTTC.

V usage is TRBV4-1 and J usage is TRBJ2-3; D not resolved. The ends were cut back, 2 bases at V and 6 bases at J, with 6 bases in the middle. CDR3 length: 12 amino acids. From germline, CDR1 is MGHRA and CDR2 YSYEKL. This chain's CDR3 is CASSQILDTQYF. CDR3 DNA: TGCGCCAGCAGCCAAATTCTCGATACGCAGTATTTT.

The table lists this clonotype with a few counts. J is TRBJ2-5 and V is TRBV7-3; D is uncertain. The V end lost 5 bases, the J end lost 2 bases, and 15 bases lay between the germline ends. The CDR3 runs 15 residues. Germline CDR1 SGHTA, CDR2 FQGTGA. The CDR3 coding sequence is TGTGCCAGCAGCACCAACGGGCAGGAGCAAGAGACCCAGTACTTC. This translates into CASSTNGQEQETQYF.